A selection of T cell receptor beta chains follows, all from one sample in a study of T cell responses to AZD1222 COVID-19 vaccine. Assay: immunoSEQ multiplex PCR; the TCRdb copy retains only in-frame clones and omits some. The sample records under 200,000 clones, roughly nine tenths being singletons. The material was peripheral blood, obtained 28 days after the second AZD1222 dose. These receptors were obtained from an adult who received the AZD1222 COVID-19 vaccine. CDR3s include the opening cysteine and the closing phenylalanine or tryptophan. The order of the fields is J gene, D gene, clone size, CDR3 length, V gene, CDR3 DNA, CDR3 protein. The D gene is left open where the match is weak. Rows give clone size only sometimes, using once, few, many, or a class for an expanded clone.

j_call: TRBJ2-2; d_call: -; clone_size: -; cdr3_length: 13; v_call: TRBV20-1; cdr3_nt: TGCAGTGCTAGTTGGGGGTTGAGCGGGGAGCTGTTTTTT; cdr3_aa: CSASWGLSGELFF
j_call: TRBJ2-7; d_call: TRBD1; clone_size: -; cdr3_length: 14; v_call: TRBV19; cdr3_nt: TGTGCCAGTAGTCTCCGACAGGGATCCTACGAGCAGTACTTC; cdr3_aa: CASSLRQGSYEQYF
j_call: TRBJ2-1; d_call: TRBD2; clone_size: -; cdr3_length: 12; v_call: TRBV29-1; cdr3_nt: TGCAGCGTTGACTCCAGCGGGAGTGAGCAGTTCTTC; cdr3_aa: CSVDSSGSEQFF
j_call: TRBJ1-3; d_call: -; clone_size: -; cdr3_length: 16; v_call: TRBV7-2; cdr3_nt: TGTGCCAGCAGCCCCCTCCCGGGACGGTTTGGAAACACCATATATTTT; cdr3_aa: CASSPLPGRFGNTIYF
j_call: TRBJ1-2; d_call: -; clone_size: -; cdr3_length: 14; v_call: TRBV7-9; cdr3_nt: TGTGCCAGCAGCTTAGGGCTGGGAAGGGATGGCTACACCTTC; cdr3_aa: CASSLGLGRDGYTF
j_call: TRBJ2-6; d_call: -; clone_size: once; cdr3_length: 13; v_call: TRBV2; cdr3_nt: TGTGCCAGCAGCGGTACTGGGGCCAACGTCCTGACTTTC; cdr3_aa: CASSGTGANVLTF
j_call: TRBJ1-2; d_call: TRBD1; clone_size: -; cdr3_length: 11; v_call: TRBV29-1; cdr3_nt: TGCAGCGTGGGACAGAACTATGGCTACACCTTC; cdr3_aa: CSVGQNYGYTF
j_call: TRBJ1-1; d_call: -; clone_size: -; cdr3_length: 13; v_call: TRBV28; cdr3_nt: TGTGCCAGTAACCGGGCCCTCAACACTGAAGCTTTCTTT; cdr3_aa: CASNRALNTEAFF
j_call: TRBJ1-1; d_call: TRBD1; clone_size: -; cdr3_length: 15; v_call: TRBV4-1; cdr3_nt: TGCGCCACAAAAGCCGGGACAGGGGGAAGTACTGAAGCTTTCTTT; cdr3_aa: CATKAGTGGSTEAFF
j_call: TRBJ1-2; d_call: -; clone_size: -; cdr3_length: 15; v_call: TRBV6-5; cdr3_nt: TGTGCCAGCAGTTACTCGAGACCACTGCTTGGAGGCTACACCTTC; cdr3_aa: CASSYSRPLLGGYTF
j_call: TRBJ2-7; d_call: -; clone_size: once; cdr3_length: 15; v_call: TRBV7-3; cdr3_nt: TGTGCCAGCAGCTTAATCTACGGCAGGGCCTACGAGCAGTACTTC; cdr3_aa: CASSLIYGRAYEQYF
j_call: TRBJ1-1; d_call: TRBD1; clone_size: -; cdr3_length: 15; v_call: TRBV3-1/TRBV3-2; cdr3_nt: TGTGCCAGCAGAGAGACAGGGGCAACGAACACTGAAGCTTTCTTT; cdr3_aa: CASRETGATNTEAFF
j_call: TRBJ1-5; d_call: -; clone_size: -; cdr3_length: 16; v_call: TRBV28; cdr3_nt: TGTGCCAGCAGCTCAGGGGTCGGGGTGCAAGATCAGCCCCAGCATTTT; cdr3_aa: CASSSGVGVQDQPQHF
j_call: TRBJ2-1; d_call: TRBD2; clone_size: -; cdr3_length: 16; v_call: TRBV4-2; cdr3_nt: TGTGCCAGCAGCCGAGCCCTTAGCGGGAGTCGTGACGAGCAGTTCTTC; cdr3_aa: CASSRALSGSRDEQFF
j_call: TRBJ2-3; d_call: -; clone_size: -; cdr3_length: 12; v_call: TRBV6-2/TRBV6-3; cdr3_nt: TGTGCCAGCAGTTACTCGCCAGATACGCAGTATTTT; cdr3_aa: CASSYSPDTQYF
j_call: TRBJ2-7; d_call: TRBD1; clone_size: -; cdr3_length: 14; v_call: TRBV30; cdr3_nt: TGTGCCTGGAGGGTCGGACAGGGCTTTCTCGAGCAGTACTTC; cdr3_aa: CAWRVGQGFLEQYF
j_call: TRBJ2-1; d_call: -; clone_size: -; cdr3_length: 15; v_call: TRBV14; cdr3_nt: TGTGCCAGCAGCCAAGAGTGGGAACCGACTCGGGAGCAGTTCTTC; cdr3_aa: CASSQEWEPTREQFF
j_call: TRBJ2-4; d_call: TRBD2; clone_size: once; cdr3_length: 20; v_call: TRBV12-5; cdr3_nt: TGTGCTAGTGGTTCGATGGGACTAGCGGGGGGGCTATCTGACAAAAACATTCAGTACTTC; cdr3_aa: CASGSMGLAGGLSDKNIQYF
j_call: TRBJ1-1; d_call: -; clone_size: -; cdr3_length: 16; v_call: TRBV18; cdr3_nt: TGTGCCAGCTCAACCAAGAACGGGGGAACGAACACTGAAGCTTTCTTT; cdr3_aa: CASSTKNGGTNTEAFF
j_call: TRBJ1-1; d_call: -; clone_size: few; cdr3_length: 12; v_call: TRBV30; cdr3_nt: TGTGCCTTCGGACACCTGAACACTGAAGCTTTCTTT; cdr3_aa: CAFGHLNTEAFF
j_call: TRBJ1-3; d_call: -; clone_size: -; cdr3_length: 13; v_call: TRBV6-5; cdr3_nt: TGTGCCAGCACCCCCGACACTGGAAACACCATATATTTT; cdr3_aa: CASTPDTGNTIYF
j_call: TRBJ1-2; d_call: -; clone_size: -; cdr3_length: 13; v_call: TRBV28; cdr3_nt: TGTGCCAGCAGTTTAGATGGAACGGGGGGCTACACCTTC; cdr3_aa: CASSLDGTGGYTF
j_call: TRBJ1-1; d_call: -; clone_size: -; cdr3_length: 13; v_call: TRBV5-1; cdr3_nt: TGCGCCAGCAGCTCCTCGATAAACACTGAAGCTTTCTTT; cdr3_aa: CASSSSINTEAFF
j_call: TRBJ1-2; d_call: -; clone_size: -; cdr3_length: 12; v_call: TRBV29-1; cdr3_nt: TGCAGCGTTGAACCACGAAGCTATGGCTACACCTTC; cdr3_aa: CSVEPRSYGYTF
j_call: TRBJ1-5; d_call: -; clone_size: -; cdr3_length: 15; v_call: TRBV4-1; cdr3_nt: TGCGCCAGCAGCCCCGAACGGACAGGCAATCAGCCCCAGCATTTT; cdr3_aa: CASSPERTGNQPQHF
j_call: TRBJ1-1; d_call: -; clone_size: -; cdr3_length: 13; v_call: TRBV14; cdr3_nt: TGTGCCAGCACCCAGACTATGAACACTGAAGCTTTCTTT; cdr3_aa: CASTQTMNTEAFF
j_call: TRBJ1-1; d_call: TRBD1; clone_size: -; cdr3_length: 16; v_call: TRBV7-2; cdr3_nt: TGTGCCAGCAGCTTAGACCAGGGGGTAATGAACACTGAAGCTTTCTTT; cdr3_aa: CASSLDQGVMNTEAFF
j_call: TRBJ1-1; d_call: TRBD1; clone_size: -; cdr3_length: 15; v_call: TRBV7-9; cdr3_nt: TGTGCCAGCAGCTGGGGACAGGGCCCGAACACTGAAGCTTTCTTT; cdr3_aa: CASSWGQGPNTEAFF
j_call: TRBJ2-7; d_call: -; clone_size: -; cdr3_length: 13; v_call: TRBV11-2; cdr3_nt: TGTGCCAGCAGCCCCGGGCCCTCCTACGAGCAGTACTTC; cdr3_aa: CASSPGPSYEQYF
j_call: TRBJ2-5; d_call: TRBD2; clone_size: -; cdr3_length: 17; v_call: TRBV7-9; cdr3_nt: TGTGCCAGCAGCTTAGGCTGGGGCGGGAGCGAGCAAGAGACCCAGTACTTC; cdr3_aa: CASSLGWGGSEQETQYF
j_call: TRBJ2-7; d_call: -; clone_size: once; cdr3_length: 14; v_call: TRBV7-9; cdr3_nt: TGTGCCACCGACAAACCAGGGAGCTCCTACGAGCAGTACTTC; cdr3_aa: CATDKPGSSYEQYF
j_call: TRBJ2-6; d_call: -; clone_size: -; cdr3_length: 16; v_call: TRBV5-1; cdr3_nt: TGCGCCAGCAGCTTGGGGCGAGGCACTGGGGCCAACGTCCTGACTTTC; cdr3_aa: CASSLGRGTGANVLTF
j_call: TRBJ1-5; d_call: -; clone_size: -; cdr3_length: 13; v_call: TRBV28; cdr3_nt: TGTGCCAGCAGTTTTGCCACCCCAGGGGCCCAGCATTTT; cdr3_aa: CASSFATPGAQHF
j_call: TRBJ1-3; d_call: -; clone_size: -; cdr3_length: 11; v_call: TRBV4-1; cdr3_nt: TGCGCCAGCAGCCAGGCAAACACCATATATTTT; cdr3_aa: CASSQANTIYF
j_call: TRBJ1-2; d_call: -; clone_size: -; cdr3_length: 14; v_call: TRBV6-4; cdr3_nt: TGTGCCAGCAGTGACTCGACAGGACTCTATGGCTACACCTTC; cdr3_aa: CASSDSTGLYGYTF
j_call: TRBJ1-1; d_call: -; clone_size: -; cdr3_length: 16; v_call: TRBV5-1; cdr3_nt: TGCGCCAGCAGCTTGGCTACCGCGGGGGCGAACACTGAAGCTTTCTTT; cdr3_aa: CASSLATAGANTEAFF
j_call: TRBJ2-3; d_call: TRBD1; clone_size: -; cdr3_length: 13; v_call: TRBV19; cdr3_nt: TGTGCCAGTAGGGCAGGGGGTCCGGATACGCAGTATTTT; cdr3_aa: CASRAGGPDTQYF
j_call: TRBJ1-2; d_call: -; clone_size: -; cdr3_length: 14; v_call: TRBV3-1/TRBV3-2; cdr3_nt: TGTGCCAGCAGCGCGCTCTCGACTAACTATGGCTACACCTTC; cdr3_aa: CASSALSTNYGYTF
j_call: TRBJ1-6; d_call: -; clone_size: -; cdr3_length: 11; v_call: TRBV7-2; cdr3_nt: TGTGCCAGCAGCTTAGGGCGGGGCCTCCACTTT; cdr3_aa: CASSLGRGLHF
j_call: TRBJ1-2; d_call: TRBD1; clone_size: -; cdr3_length: 15; v_call: TRBV19; cdr3_nt: TGTGCCAGTAGCACTGGACAGGGGAAGGTATATGGCTACACCTTC; cdr3_aa: CASSTGQGKVYGYTF
j_call: TRBJ1-2; d_call: TRBD1; clone_size: once; cdr3_length: 15; v_call: TRBV5-1; cdr3_nt: TGCGCCAGCAGCTTGGCGGGACAGGGGGTCGGTGGCTACACCTTC; cdr3_aa: CASSLAGQGVGGYTF
j_call: TRBJ2-7; d_call: -; clone_size: -; cdr3_length: 14; v_call: TRBV30; cdr3_nt: TGTGCCTGGAGTGTTTTGGGAGTTGTTGACGAGCAGTACTTC; cdr3_aa: CAWSVLGVVDEQYF
j_call: TRBJ1-1; d_call: -; clone_size: -; cdr3_length: 13; v_call: TRBV5-6; cdr3_nt: TGTGCCAGCAATGGGGTATCGGGCTCTGAAGCTTTCTTT; cdr3_aa: CASNGVSGSEAFF
j_call: TRBJ2-3; d_call: -; clone_size: once; cdr3_length: 13; v_call: TRBV4-1; cdr3_nt: TGCGCCAGCAGCCAAGCAGGTCCGGATACGCAGTATTTT; cdr3_aa: CASSQAGPDTQYF
j_call: TRBJ2-3; d_call: TRBD2; clone_size: -; cdr3_length: 18; v_call: TRBV2; cdr3_nt: TGTGCCAGCAGTGAAGACGCTAGCGGGAGGGCGGGGACAGATACGCAGTATTTT; cdr3_aa: CASSEDASGRAGTDTQYF
j_call: TRBJ2-7; d_call: TRBD2; clone_size: few; cdr3_length: 15; v_call: TRBV4-2; cdr3_nt: TGTGCCAGCAGCCAAGGGGGAGGGCCGGCCTACGAGCAGTACTTC; cdr3_aa: CASSQGGGPAYEQYF
j_call: TRBJ2-3; d_call: TRBD2; clone_size: -; cdr3_length: 16; v_call: TRBV6-4; cdr3_nt: TGTGCCAGCAGGCCGGGACTAGCGGGAGGTATGGATACGCAGTATTTT; cdr3_aa: CASRPGLAGGMDTQYF
j_call: TRBJ1-3; d_call: TRBD1; clone_size: -; cdr3_length: 14; v_call: TRBV30; cdr3_nt: TGTGCCTGGAGTGGCAGGGGGCTTGGAAACACCATATATTTT; cdr3_aa: CAWSGRGLGNTIYF